The T cell receptor beta chain under discussion was sequenced for a study of cytomegalovirus exposure and HLA in healthy donors. 13 Jbeta primers and 60 Vbeta primers were used for the PCR. Libraries were prepared by immunoSEQ multiplex PCR; TCRdb keeps only in-frame clonotypes and omits some of them. The sample has some 150,000 clones, under 75% seen once; the top ten hold about 7.1%. Sequenced sample: PBMCs. This clonotype was obtained from a woman in her sixties or seventies in good health and CMV-seropositive.

The CDR3, as DNA: TGCGCCAGCAGCCAAGCGGGGATTGGGACAGGGAGGAACACCGGGGAGCTGTTTTTT. Its translation: CASSQAGIGTGRNTGELFF. The V gene is TRBV4-3, the J gene TRBJ2-2; 9 nucleotides line up with TRBD1. In germline, CDR1 is LGHNA, CDR2 YSLEER. The length of the CDR3 is 19 residues. The V gene end was trimmed by 1 base and the J gene end by 1 base; junction bases not matched to a gene: 10.